This T cell receptor beta chain was observed in a study of T cells after yellow fever vaccination. Across the study: Preparation of fractions with low cell numbers was performed using SMART-Seq v4 Ultra Low Input.

This clonotype was picked up many times. After removal of 4 bases from V and 5 bases from J, the junction contained 18 bases not matched to a gene. Germline CDR1 is SGHAT and CDR2 is FQNNGV. This CDR3 is built from 18 residues. TCRdb processed the 5' RACE reads anew with MiXCR; each CDR3 protein has one entry. Of about 69,000 distinct CDR3 sequences detected, around 6.2% appear once; the ten largest clones hold roughly 2.2%. The chain links TRBV11-2 to TRBJ2-5; 8 nucleotides line up with TRBD1. Sequencing used CD4+ T cells sorted from PBMCs, obtained roughly 15 days after the first yellow fever vaccination. This TCR was recovered from a man younger than 35 who received the YFV17D yellow fever vaccine. The CDR3 protein is CASSSVRTGRFVTETQYF. The CDR3, as DNA: TGTGCCAGCAGCTCGGTCCGGACAGGGAGGTTTGTGACGGAGACCCAGTACTTC.